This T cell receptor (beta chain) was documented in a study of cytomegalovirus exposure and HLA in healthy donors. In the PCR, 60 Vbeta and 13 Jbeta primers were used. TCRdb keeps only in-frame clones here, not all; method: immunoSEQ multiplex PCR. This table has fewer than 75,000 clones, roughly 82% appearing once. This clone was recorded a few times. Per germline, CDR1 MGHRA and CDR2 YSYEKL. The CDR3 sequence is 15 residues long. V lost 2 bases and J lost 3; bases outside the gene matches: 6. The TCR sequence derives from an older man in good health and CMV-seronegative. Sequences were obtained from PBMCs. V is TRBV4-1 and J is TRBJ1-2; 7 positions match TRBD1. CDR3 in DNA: TGCGCCAGCAGCCAAATACAGGGGAAGGACTATGGCTACACCTTC. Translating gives CASSQIQGKDYGYTF.